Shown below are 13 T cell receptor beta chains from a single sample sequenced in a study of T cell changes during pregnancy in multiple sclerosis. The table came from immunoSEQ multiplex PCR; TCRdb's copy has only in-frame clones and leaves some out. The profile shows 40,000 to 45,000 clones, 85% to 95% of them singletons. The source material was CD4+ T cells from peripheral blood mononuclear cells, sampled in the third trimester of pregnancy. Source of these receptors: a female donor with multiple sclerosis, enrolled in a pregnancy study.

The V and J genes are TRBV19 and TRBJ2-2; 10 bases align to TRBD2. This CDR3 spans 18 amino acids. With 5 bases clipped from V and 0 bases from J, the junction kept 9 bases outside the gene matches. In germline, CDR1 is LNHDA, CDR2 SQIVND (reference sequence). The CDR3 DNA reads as TGTGCCAGTAGTGTCCTCGGGACTAGCGTTACGAACACCGGGGAGCTGTTTTTT. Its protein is CASSVLGTSVTNTGELFF.

In DNA form, the CDR3 reads TGTGCCAGCAACAACGATGGCGGGTACGAGCAGTACTTC. Translation: CASNNDGGYEQYF. The genes are TRBV7-9 and TRBJ2-5; tentative D call: TRBD2 (5 bases). Gene TRBJ2-7 matches the end of the DNA better, so the J call may be wrong. This CDR3 is 13 amino acids long. Germline-derived CDR1 and CDR2 are SEHNR and FQNEAQ (reference sequence).

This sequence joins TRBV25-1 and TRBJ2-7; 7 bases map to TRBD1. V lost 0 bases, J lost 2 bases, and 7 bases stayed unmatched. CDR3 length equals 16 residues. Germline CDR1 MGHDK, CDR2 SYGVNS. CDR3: CASSEYKTGTTYEQYF. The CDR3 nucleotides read TGTGCCAGCAGTGAATATAAGACAGGGACCACCTACGAGCAGTACTTC.

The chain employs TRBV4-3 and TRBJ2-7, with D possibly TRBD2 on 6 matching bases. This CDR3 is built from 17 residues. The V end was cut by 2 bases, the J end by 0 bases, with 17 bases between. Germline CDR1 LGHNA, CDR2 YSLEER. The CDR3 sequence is CASSQYPTIGSSYEQYF. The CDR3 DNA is TGCGCCAGCAGCCAATATCCTACAATCGGGAGCTCCTACGAGCAGTACTTC.

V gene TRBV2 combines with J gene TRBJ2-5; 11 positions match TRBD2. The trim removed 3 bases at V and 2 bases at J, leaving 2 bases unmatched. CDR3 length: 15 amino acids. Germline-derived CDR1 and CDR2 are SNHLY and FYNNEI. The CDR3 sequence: CASSDGTSGQETQYF. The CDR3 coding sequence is TGTGCCAGCAGTGACGGGACTAGCGGACAAGAGACCCAGTACTTC.

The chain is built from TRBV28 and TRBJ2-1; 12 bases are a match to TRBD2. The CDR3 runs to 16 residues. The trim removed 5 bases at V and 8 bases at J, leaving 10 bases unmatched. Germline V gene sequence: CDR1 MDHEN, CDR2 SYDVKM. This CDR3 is CASSGSSGRAVDEQFF. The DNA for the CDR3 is TGTGCCAGCAGTGGATCTAGCGGGAGGGCCGTCGATGAGCAGTTCTTC.

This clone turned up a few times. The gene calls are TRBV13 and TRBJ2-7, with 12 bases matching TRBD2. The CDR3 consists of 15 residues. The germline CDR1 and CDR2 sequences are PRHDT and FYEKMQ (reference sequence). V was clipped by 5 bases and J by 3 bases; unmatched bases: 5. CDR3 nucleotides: TGTGCCAGCAGCCACAAGGGACTAGCGGGCTACGAGCAGTACTTC. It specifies CASSHKGLAGYEQYF.

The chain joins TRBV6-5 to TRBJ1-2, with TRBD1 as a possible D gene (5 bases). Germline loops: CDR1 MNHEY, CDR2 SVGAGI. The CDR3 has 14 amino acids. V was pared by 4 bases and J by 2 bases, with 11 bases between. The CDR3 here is CASSSWQGNYGYTF. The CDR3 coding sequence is TGTGCCAGCAGTTCGTGGCAGGGCAACTATGGCTACACCTTC.

In nucleotides, the CDR3 is TGTGCCAGCAGCTTGATTAGCGGGAGGGCTAGGAATGAGCAGTTCTTC. Translating gives CASSLISGRARNEQFF. The chain uses TRBV5-6 and TRBJ2-1; 11 nucleotides match TRBD2. The CDR3 runs to 16 residues. Germline V CDR1 and CDR2: SGHDT, YYEEEE. Trimming took 1 base from V and 7 from J; bases not matched to a gene: 7.

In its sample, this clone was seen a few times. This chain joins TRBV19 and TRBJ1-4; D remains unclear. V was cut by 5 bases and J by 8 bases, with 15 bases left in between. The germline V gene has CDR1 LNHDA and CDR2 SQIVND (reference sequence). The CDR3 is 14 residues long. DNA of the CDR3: TGTGCCAGTAGTGGCAGACATGAAAGGGAAAAACTGTTTTTT. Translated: CASSGRHEREKLFF.

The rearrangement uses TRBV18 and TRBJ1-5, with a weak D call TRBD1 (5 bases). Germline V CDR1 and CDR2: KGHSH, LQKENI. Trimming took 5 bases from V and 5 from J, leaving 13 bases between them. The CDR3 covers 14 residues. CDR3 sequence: CASSFQGRDQPQHF. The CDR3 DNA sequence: TGTGCCAGCTCATTCCAGGGTAGAGATCAGCCCCAGCATTTT.

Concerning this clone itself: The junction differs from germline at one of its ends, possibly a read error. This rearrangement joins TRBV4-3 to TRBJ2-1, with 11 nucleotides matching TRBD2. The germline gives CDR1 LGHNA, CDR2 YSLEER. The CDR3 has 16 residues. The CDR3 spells CANSHMGTSGYNEQFF. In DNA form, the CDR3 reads TGCGCCAACAGCCATATGGGGACTAGCGGATACAATGAGCAGTTCTTC.

The CDR3 region is CASSYRGVGLAGAQYF. Here the CDR3 DNA reads TGTGCCAGCAGTTATCGGGGAGTAGGACTAGCGGGAGCCCAGTACTTC. The rearrangement links TRBV6-5 to TRBJ2-5; 13 nucleotides agree with TRBD2. Germline V gene data show CDR1 as MNHEY and CDR2 as SVGAGI. This CDR3 is built from 16 residues. With V trimmed by 3 bases and J by 9 bases, 10 bases remained unmatched.